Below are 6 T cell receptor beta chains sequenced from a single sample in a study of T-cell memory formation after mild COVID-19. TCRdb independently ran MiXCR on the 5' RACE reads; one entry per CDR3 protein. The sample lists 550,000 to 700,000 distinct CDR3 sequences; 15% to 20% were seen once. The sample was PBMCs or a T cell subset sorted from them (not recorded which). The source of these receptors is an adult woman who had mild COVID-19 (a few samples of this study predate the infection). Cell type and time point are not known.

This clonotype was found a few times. The CDR3 bases are TGCAGTGCTAGGAAATCTAGCGGCCGATACAATGAGCAGTTCTTC. This encodes CSARKSSGRYNEQFF. The chain uses TRBV20-1 and TRBJ2-1, with 7 bases fitting TRBD2. Per germline, CDR1 DFQATT and CDR2 SNEGSKA (reference sequence). This CDR3 is built from 15 residues. V lost 3 bases, J lost 4 bases, and 9 bases stayed unmatched.

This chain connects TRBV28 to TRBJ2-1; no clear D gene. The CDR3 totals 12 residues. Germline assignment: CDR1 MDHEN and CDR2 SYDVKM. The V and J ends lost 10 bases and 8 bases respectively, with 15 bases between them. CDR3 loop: CATVRSWDEQFF. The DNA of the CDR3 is TGTGCCACCGTCCGGAGTTGGGATGAGCAGTTCTTC.

The CDR3 nucleotides are TGCGCCAGCAGCCAAGATGGGCGGCCCCAAGAGACCCAGTACTTC. This sequence encodes CASSQDGRPQETQYF. The J gene is TRBJ2-5, the V gene TRBV4-1; D remains unclear. V lost 0 bases and J lost 1, with 9 bases in between. The CDR3 sequence is 15 residues long. Germline V gene data show CDR1 as MGHRA and CDR2 as YSYEKL.

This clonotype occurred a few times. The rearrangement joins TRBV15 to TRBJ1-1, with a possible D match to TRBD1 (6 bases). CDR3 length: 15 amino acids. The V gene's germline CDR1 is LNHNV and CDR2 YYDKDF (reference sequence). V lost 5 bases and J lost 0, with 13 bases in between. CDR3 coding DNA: TGTGCCACCAGCCAAGAGGGGGTCTTGAACACTGAAGCTTTCTTT. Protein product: CATSQEGVLNTEAFF.

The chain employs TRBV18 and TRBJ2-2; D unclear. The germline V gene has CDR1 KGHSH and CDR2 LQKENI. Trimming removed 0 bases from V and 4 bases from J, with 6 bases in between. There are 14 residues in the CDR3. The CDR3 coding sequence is TGTGCCAGCTCACCACCGACATCCACCGGGGAGCTGTTTTTT. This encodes CASSPPTSTGELFF.

The CDR3, as DNA: TGCAGCGTTGAACCCAGCCAGTCTTTTGGCGGGGGACTGTTTTTT. This encodes CSVEPSQSFGGGLFF. The chain links TRBV29-1 to TRBJ1-4, with D possibly matching TRBD1 (5 bases). This CDR3 is built from 15 residues. V shed 2 bases and J shed 13 bases, with 23 bases lying between them. Germline assignment: CDR1 SQVTM and CDR2 ANQGSEA.